This entry lists 11 T cell receptor beta chains sequenced from one sample in a study of control samples from healthy donors and cancer patients. TCRdb keeps only in-frame clones here, not all; method: immunoSEQ multiplex PCR. The table shows some 51,000 clones, with 88% occurring only once. The sample consisted of blood. Receptors originate from a man in his fifties or sixties in good health.

The chain uses TRBV10-2 and TRBJ2-2, with D possibly TRBD2 on 5 matching bases. Deletions cut 7 bases from V and 3 bases from J, with 12 bases between. Germline assignment: CDR1 WSHSY and CDR2 SAAADI. The CDR3 consists of 14 residues. CDR3 region: CASNEGQDTGELFF. CDR3 coding DNA: TGCGCCAGCAACGAGGGTCAGGACACCGGGGAGCTGTTTTTT.

This clone came up once. The rearrangement joins TRBV6-5 to TRBJ2-1; 9 bases align to TRBD2. CDR1 is MNHEY, CDR2 SVGAGI, per germline. V lost 4 bases, J lost 5 bases, and 6 bases stayed unmatched. The CDR3 covers 15 residues. The CDR3 spells CASSSPLAGHNEQFF. CDR3 nucleotides: TGTGCCAGCAGTTCCCCCCTAGCGGGACACAATGAGCAGTTCTTC.

This clone was observed a few times. This chain connects TRBV19 to TRBJ1-1; maybe TRBD1 (6 bases). The CDR3 extends over 15 amino acids. The V gene's germline CDR1 is LNHDA and CDR2 SQIVND (reference sequence). The germline V and J ends were trimmed by 9 bases and 0 bases, with 17 bases remaining between them. DNA of the CDR3: TGTGCCAGCGTAAGGGACACTCGCGTGAACACTGAAGCTTTCTTT. It translates to CASVRDTRVNTEAFF.

The V gene is TRBV6-5, the J gene TRBJ2-7; a weak D match, TRBD2 (6 bases). Per the germline V gene, CDR1 is MNHEY and CDR2 is SVGAGI. The CDR3 sequence is 16 residues long. Trimming removed 2 bases from V and 3 bases from J, with 17 bases in between. DNA of the CDR3: TGTGCCAGCAGTTACGCCTGGAGTAGCGGCCTCTACGAGCAGTACTTC. Encoded protein: CASSYAWSSGLYEQYF.

Here the CDR3 DNA reads TGCAGCGTTGAAGGGCCCGGACAGCCGGACTACGAGCAGTACTTC. Its translation: CSVEGPGQPDYEQYF. The chain carries TRBV29-1 and TRBJ2-7; D is perhaps TRBD1 (6 bases). V lost 1 base, J lost 3 bases, and 16 bases lay in between. Germline V gene sequence: CDR1 SQVTM, CDR2 ANQGSEA. This CDR3 spans 15 amino acids.

The V call is TRBV6-1, the J call TRBJ2-4, with a possible D match to TRBD1 (5 bases). This CDR3 is built from 13 residues. Germline V gene data show CDR1 as MNHNS and CDR2 as SASEGT. Trimming removed 3 bases at V and 9 bases at J, with 12 bases between. The CDR3 spells CASSEGQGSIQYF. CDR3 bases: TGTGCCAGCAGTGAGGGCCAGGGAAGCATTCAGTACTTC.

The chain uses TRBV27 and TRBJ1-6, with D unclear. Germline V lookup: CDR1 MNHEY, CDR2 SMNVEV (reference sequence). CDR3 length: 17 amino acids. The germline V and J ends were trimmed by 3 bases and 7 bases, with 19 bases remaining between them. The CDR3 sequence: CASSFWFGAEGNSPLHF. The DNA for the CDR3 is TGTGCCAGCAGTTTTTGGTTCGGCGCAGAAGGAAATTCACCCCTCCACTTT.

The chain has TRBV6-5 and TRBJ2-5; possible D gene TRBD1, 6 bases. The CDR3 loop spans 15 amino acids. V lost 6 bases to trimming and J lost 2 bases, with 16 bases between them. Germline V gene lookup returns CDR1 MNHEY and CDR2 SVGAGI. As DNA, the CDR3 is TGTGCCAGCAGGAGTCATCAGGGGCGTCAAGAGACCCAGTACTTC. Protein: CASRSHQGRQETQYF.

This clone was observed a handful of times. The gene calls are TRBV2 and TRBJ2-7; D possibly uses TRBD1 or TRBD2 (5 bases each). Trimming took 3 bases from V and 3 from J, leaving 12 bases between them. The germline V gene encodes CDR1 SNHLY and CDR2 FYNNEI. This CDR3 is 14 amino acids long. The CDR3 here is CASSDWDGNYEQYF. As DNA, the CDR3 is TGTGCCAGCAGTGACTGGGACGGGAACTACGAGCAGTACTTC.

The chain carries TRBV29-1 and TRBJ1-5; D is unclear. Trimming stripped 0 bases from V and 5 bases from J, with 8 bases between. There are 13 residues in the CDR3. Looked up from germline, CDR1 is SQVTM and CDR2 is ANQGSEA. CDR3 sequence: CSVEEDRYQPQHF. In DNA, the CDR3 is TGCAGCGTTGAAGAGGACCGCTATCAGCCCCAGCATTTT.

The V gene is TRBV6-4, the J gene TRBJ1-1; 10 positions agree with TRBD1. The germline V gene has CDR1 MRHNA and CDR2 SNTAGT. The V segment lost 4 bases and the J segment 4 bases; nucleotides outside the gene matches: 3. This CDR3 spans 14 amino acids. CDR3 residues: CASSGQGAGTEAFF. The CDR3, as DNA: TGTGCCAGCAGTGGACAGGGGGCAGGCACTGAAGCTTTCTTT.